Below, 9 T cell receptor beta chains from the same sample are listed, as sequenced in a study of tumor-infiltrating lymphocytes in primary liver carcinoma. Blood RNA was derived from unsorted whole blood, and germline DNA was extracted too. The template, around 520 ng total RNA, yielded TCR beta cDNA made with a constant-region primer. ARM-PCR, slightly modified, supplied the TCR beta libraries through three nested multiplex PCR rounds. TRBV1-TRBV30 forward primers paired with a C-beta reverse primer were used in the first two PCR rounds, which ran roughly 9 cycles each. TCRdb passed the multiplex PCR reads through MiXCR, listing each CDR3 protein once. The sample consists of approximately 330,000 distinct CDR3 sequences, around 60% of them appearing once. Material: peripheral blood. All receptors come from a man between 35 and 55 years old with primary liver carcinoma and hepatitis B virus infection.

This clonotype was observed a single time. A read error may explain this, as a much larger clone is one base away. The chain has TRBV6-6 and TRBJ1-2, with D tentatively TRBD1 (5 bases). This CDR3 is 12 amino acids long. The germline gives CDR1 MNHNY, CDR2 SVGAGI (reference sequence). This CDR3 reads CARSSREVGYTF. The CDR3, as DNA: TGTGCCCGCAGTTCCAGGGAGGTTGGCTACACCTTC.

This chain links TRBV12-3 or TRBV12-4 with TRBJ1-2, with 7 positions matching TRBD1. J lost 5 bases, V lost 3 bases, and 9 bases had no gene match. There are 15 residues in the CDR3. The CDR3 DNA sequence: TGTGCCAGCAGTTTTTTTTACAGGGGTTCTTATGGCTACACCTTC. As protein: CASSFFYRGSYGYTF.

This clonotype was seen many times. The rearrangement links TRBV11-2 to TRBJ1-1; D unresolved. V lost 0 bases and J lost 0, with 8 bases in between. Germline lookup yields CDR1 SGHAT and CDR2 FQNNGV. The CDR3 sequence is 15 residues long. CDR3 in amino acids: CASSLDLAVNTEAFF. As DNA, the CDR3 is TGTGCCAGCAGCTTAGATCTTGCGGTGAACACTGAAGCTTTCTTT.

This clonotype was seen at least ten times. In DNA form, the CDR3 reads TGTGCCAGCAGCCTAGGGAAGAGGTTAAATGAGCAGTTCTTC. It is translated as CASSLGKRLNEQFF. The rearrangement joins TRBV11-2 to TRBJ2-1; D remains ambiguous. This CDR3 spans 14 amino acids. Per germline, CDR1 SGHAT and CDR2 FQNNGV. V was trimmed by 5 bases and J by 7 bases, leaving 15 bases between them.

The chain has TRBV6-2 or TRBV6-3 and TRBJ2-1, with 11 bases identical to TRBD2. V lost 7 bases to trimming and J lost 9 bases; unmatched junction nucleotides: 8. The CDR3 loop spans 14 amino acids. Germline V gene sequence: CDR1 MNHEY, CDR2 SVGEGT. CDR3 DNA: TGTGCCAGCACCCCCGTTAGCGGGAGGGGTGAGCAGTTCTTC. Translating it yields CASTPVSGRGEQFF.

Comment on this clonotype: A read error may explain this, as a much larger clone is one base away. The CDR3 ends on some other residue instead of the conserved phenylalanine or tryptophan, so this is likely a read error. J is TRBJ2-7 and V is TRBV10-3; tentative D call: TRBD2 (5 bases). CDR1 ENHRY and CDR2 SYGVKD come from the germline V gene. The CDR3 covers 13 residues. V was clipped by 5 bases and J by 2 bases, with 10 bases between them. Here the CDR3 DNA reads TGTGCCATCAGTTACGACGGGACCTACGAGCAGTACTCC. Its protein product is CAISYDGTYEQYS.

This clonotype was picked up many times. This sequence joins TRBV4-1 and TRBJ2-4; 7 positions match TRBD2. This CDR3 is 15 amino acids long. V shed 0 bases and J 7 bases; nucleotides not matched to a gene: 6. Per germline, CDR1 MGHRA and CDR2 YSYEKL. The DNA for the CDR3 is TGCGCCAGCAGCCAAGAATCCCGGGGGGATAACATTCAGTACTTC. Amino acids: CASSQESRGDNIQYF.

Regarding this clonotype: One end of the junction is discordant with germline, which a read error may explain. CDR3 protein: CASGYSQDLSGANVLTF. The DNA for the CDR3 is TGTGCCAGCGGTTACTCTCAGGATTTATCTGGGGCCAACGTCCTGACTTTC. J is TRBJ2-6 and V is TRBV6-5; D is undetermined. The germline V gene has CDR1 MNHEY and CDR2 SVGAGI. The CDR3 consists of 17 residues.

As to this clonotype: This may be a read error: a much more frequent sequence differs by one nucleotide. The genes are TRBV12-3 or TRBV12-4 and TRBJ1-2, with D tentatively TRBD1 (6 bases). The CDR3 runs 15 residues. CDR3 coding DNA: TGTGCCAGGAGTTGGGCAGGGACAAACCAAGGAGGCTACACCTTC. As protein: CARSWAGTNQGGYTF.